A single sample gave rise to the 20 T cell receptor beta chains below, sequenced in a study of post-analysis software for immune sequencing data. Unique molecular identifiers were present in the TCR beta cDNA libraries. TCRdb redid the calling of the PCR reads with MiXCR, one entry per CDR3 protein. The sample lists about 430,000 distinct CDR3 sequences, approximately 37% occurring once. These receptors' antigens are unknown. General study findings and limits: Patients carried roughly 5 TRBV segments more frequently than controls did, and TRBV5-6, TRBV5-1 and TRBV20-1 were among them.

The material sequenced was blood. The receptors here all came from a girl aged 2-10 years with multiple sclerosis.

CDR3 nucleotides: TGTGCCAGCAGCGCCACGCTAGCGGGAGGGGGCAATGAGCAGTTCTTC. This sequence encodes CASSATLAGGGNEQFF. The V and J genes are TRBV9 and TRBJ2-1; 12 bases line up with TRBD2. V lost 3 bases, J lost 6 bases, and 7 bases stayed unmatched. Germline CDR1 is SGDLS and CDR2 is YYNGEE. The CDR3 has 16 residues.

The J gene is TRBJ2-7, the V gene TRBV29-1; D is possibly TRBD1 (6 bases). The germline gives CDR1 SQVTM, CDR2 ANQGSEA. Trimming left V 5 bases short and J 4 bases short, with 15 bases between. The CDR3 covers 13 residues. CDR3 nucleotides: TGCAGCGTTCCAGGGGCCTCCCTATACGAGCAGTACTTC. Encoded protein: CSVPGASLYEQYF.

This clonotype was observed a handful of times. The chain has TRBV5-1 and TRBJ1-6; D remains ambiguous. V shed 6 bases and J shed 6 bases, with 13 bases lying between them. The CDR3 sequence is 14 residues long. The germline V gene encodes CDR1 SGHRS and CDR2 YFSETQ. The CDR3 DNA sequence: TGCGCCAGCACCGCCTATGAGGGTAATTCACCCCTCCACTTT. Its translation is CASTAYEGNSPLHF.

The rearrangement links TRBV30 to TRBJ2-7; 10 bases are a match to TRBD1. This CDR3 contains 13 residues. With V trimmed by 0 bases and J by 6 bases, 2 bases remained unmatched. CDR1 is GTSNPN and CDR2 is SVGIG in the germline V gene (reference sequence). The CDR3 reads CAWSVTGGSEQYF. The CDR3, as DNA: TGTGCCTGGAGTGTGACAGGGGGCTCCGAGCAGTACTTC.

This chain links TRBV5-1 with TRBJ2-1, with 10 bases aligning to TRBD2. The end of the DNA is better explained by TRBJ2-7, so the J call may be wrong. Germline V gene data show CDR1 as SGHRS and CDR2 as YFSETQ. The CDR3 loop spans 15 amino acids. This CDR3 reads CASSFLSGRGHEQYF. The CDR3 bases are TGCGCCAGCAGCTTCTTAAGCGGGAGGGGCCACGAGCAGTACTTC.

V is TRBV27 and J is TRBJ2-1; TRBD2 agrees at 14 bases. In germline, CDR1 is MNHEY, CDR2 SMNVEV (reference sequence). The CDR3 loop spans 15 amino acids. The V and J ends lost 2 bases and 12 bases, in that order; junction bases with no gene match: 6. DNA of the CDR3: TGTGCCAGCAGTTTAGGGACTAGCGGGAGATTAGGGCAGTTCTTC. This codes for CASSLGTSGRLGQFF.

This rearrangement joins TRBV7-2 to TRBJ2-4, with TRBD2 matching over 7 bases. TRBJ2-7 explains the end of the DNA better; the J call may be wrong. Germline CDR1 is SGHTA and CDR2 is FQGNSA. The CDR3 is made up of 15 amino acids. The CDR3 spells CASSFIGRSQAEQYF. The CDR3 coding sequence is TGTGCCAGCAGCTTTATCGGGAGGAGTCAGGCCGAGCAGTACTTC.

The chain has TRBV2 and TRBJ1-6; D remains unclear. The germline V gene has CDR1 SNHLY and CDR2 FYNNEI. The CDR3 sequence is 12 residues long. Trimming cost V 7 bases and J 13 bases, with 14 bases left between them. Here the CDR3 reads CASKREAEPLHF. The CDR3 DNA reads as TGTGCCAGCAAGAGGGAGGCGGAGCCCCTCCACTTT.

V usage is TRBV20-1 and J usage is TRBJ1-4; D not certain. CDR3 length: 14 amino acids. V lost 3 bases to trimming and J lost 4 bases, with 12 bases between them. Germline lookup yields CDR1 DFQATT and CDR2 SNEGSKA (reference sequence). The CDR3 protein is CSASSSDLNEKLFF. DNA for the CDR3: TGCAGTGCTAGTAGTTCGGATCTTAATGAAAAACTGTTTTTT.

This clonotype has only a few counts. The V and J genes are TRBV13 and TRBJ2-7; TRBD2 is a possible D gene (5 bases). CDR1 is PRHDT and CDR2 is FYEKMQ in the germline V gene (reference sequence). Trimming cost V 4 bases and J 1 base, with 20 bases left between them. CDR3 length: 17 amino acids. In DNA form, the CDR3 reads TGTGCCAGCAGCTCAATGCGCCACGGACTGGCGTCCTACGAGCAGTACTTC. Translating it yields CASSSMRHGLASYEQYF.

The J gene is TRBJ2-7, the V gene TRBV29-1; either TRBD1 or TRBD2 may supply D (5 bases each). V lost 5 bases to trimming and J lost 3 bases, with 11 bases between them. The CDR3 is 12 amino acids. The germline gives CDR1 SQVTM, CDR2 ANQGSEA. CDR3 loop: CSVSGTHYEQYF. CDR3 DNA sequence: TGCAGCGTTTCCGGGACGCACTACGAGCAGTACTTC.

Of note for this clonotype: An end of the junction differs from the germline gene, which may be a read error. The J gene is TRBJ1-5, the V gene TRBV12-3 or TRBV12-4, with D hard to call. The CDR3 is 13 amino acids. This CDR3 reads CTSSFFLSQPQHF. CDR3 DNA sequence: TGTACCAGCAGTTTTTTCCTGTCTCAGCCCCAGCATTTT.

This clonotype was seen more than once but under ten times. J is TRBJ2-4 and V is TRBV2, with D possibly being TRBD2 (5 bases). V was cut by 3 bases and J by 0 bases, with 12 bases left in between. The CDR3 extends over 16 amino acids. From germline, CDR1 is SNHLY and CDR2 FYNNEI. The CDR3 DNA reads as TGTGCCAGCAGTGATTGGGAGATGATAGCCAAAAACATTCAGTACTTC. It specifies CASSDWEMIAKNIQYF. Full variable domain (remainder filled in from reference TRBV2 and TRBJ2-4): EPEVTQTPSHQVTQMGQEVILRCVPISNHLYFYWYRQILGQKVEFLVSFYNNEISEKSEIFDDQFSVERPDGSNFTLKIRSTKLEDSAMYFCASSDWEMIAKNIQYFGAGTRLSVL.

In DNA form, the CDR3 reads TGTGCCAGCAGGAACAGGGCCCCCTCGGCTTTCTTT. It translates to CASRNRAPSAFF. This chain uses TRBV12-3 or TRBV12-4 with TRBJ1-1, with D possibly TRBD1 on 6 matching bases. The V gene lost 6 bases and the J gene lost 11 bases, with 16 bases spanning the gap. The CDR3 loop spans 12 amino acids.

This clonotype was found a few times. The chain has TRBV4-1 and TRBJ2-6; TRBD1 matches 12 bases. Germline V gene sequence: CDR1 MGHRA, CDR2 YSYEKL. There are 20 residues in the CDR3. Unmatched junction bases numbered 8, after V lost 2 bases and J lost 0 bases. The CDR3 bases are TGCGCCAGCAGCCAATTAGACCGGGACAGGGGGCTCTCTGGGGCCAACGTCCTGACTTTC. This sequence encodes CASSQLDRDRGLSGANVLTF.

The chain has TRBV2 and TRBJ2-1; D may be TRBD1 (6 bases). Germline V CDR1 and CDR2: SNHLY, FYNNEI. This CDR3 region has 16 residues. V was shortened by 7 bases and J by 0 bases, with 16 bases between the two germline ends. The chain's CDR3 is CASKGPRGRSYNEQFF. Here the CDR3 DNA reads TGTGCCAGCAAGGGCCCCAGGGGCCGCTCCTACAATGAGCAGTTCTTC. Using reference TRBV2 and TRBJ2-1 for the parts outside the CDR3, the full variable domain is EPEVTQTPSHQVTQMGQEVILRCVPISNHLYFYWYRQILGQKVEFLVSFYNNEISEKSEIFDDQFSVERPDGSNFTLKIRSTKLEDSAMYFCASKGPRGRSYNEQFFGPGTRLTVL.

This chain uses TRBV28 with TRBJ1-2; 11 bases agree with TRBD1. The CDR3 sequence is 13 residues long. Looked up from germline, CDR1 is MDHEN and CDR2 is SYDVKM. V was pared by 9 bases and J by 7 bases, with 7 bases of the junction left unmatched. The CDR3 is CASISGQGVGYTF. Here the CDR3 DNA reads TGTGCCAGTATCTCGGGACAGGGGGTTGGCTACACCTTC.

The rearrangement links TRBV25-1 to TRBJ1-5, with D possibly matching TRBD1 (5 bases). The germline V gene encodes CDR1 MGHDK and CDR2 SYGVNS. V dropped 3 bases and J dropped 1 base, with 37 bases sitting between them. The CDR3 loop spans 24 amino acids. Here the CDR3 DNA reads TGTGCCAGCAGTGAGGGGGTCGATGGTATCGGTCGTCAGCCGACTAATATCAGCAATCAGCCCCAGCATTTT. Residues: CASSEGVDGIGRQPTNISNQPQHF. Full variable domain (outside the CDR3, taken from reference TRBV25-1 and TRBJ1-5): EADIYQTPRYLVIGTGKKITLECSQTMGHDKMYWYQQDPGMELHLIHYSYGVNSTEKGDLSSESTVSRIRTEHFPLTLESARPSHTSQYLCASSEGVDGIGRQPTNISNQPQHFGDGTRLSIL.

The CDR3 sequence: CASSEDTGGKTQYF. CDR3 nucleotide sequence: TGTGCCAGCAGTGAAGATACAGGGGGGAAGACCCAGTACTTC. The chain recombines TRBV25-1 with TRBJ2-5, with TRBD1 identical over 8 bases. V was pared by 2 bases and J by 6 bases, with 5 bases of the junction left unmatched. CDR3 length: 14 amino acids. From germline, CDR1 is MGHDK and CDR2 SYGVNS.

This clonotype was observed a handful of times. The chain has TRBV20-1 and TRBJ2-1, with TRBD1 matching over 12 bases. J was trimmed by 8 bases and V by 5 bases; bases with no gene match: 10. Germline V lookup: CDR1 DFQATT, CDR2 SNEGSKA (reference sequence). This CDR3 contains 15 residues. The CDR3 DNA is TGCAGTGCTGTTCACCCAGGGACAGGGGGCGATGAGCAGTTCTTC. It translates to CSAVHPGTGGDEQFF.